This entry describes one T cell receptor (beta chain). This entry belongs to a study of blood T cell repertoires in COVID-19. Under the authors' procedure: Amplified reference gene primers provided the basis for estimating nucleated cell counts. Repertoires were generated with immunoSEQ multiplex PCR, while TCRdb's copy carries only in-frame clones and drops some. From that table come the V and J calls and clone size; the DNA was used to work out D and trimming. In the table there are under 250,000 clones, under 90% of which are singletons. Enrolment of Seattle patients took place during active infection, and they were followed longitudinally. Sequenced: peripheral blood. The clonotype originates from a man aged 50 or older with COVID-19, enrolled during active disease.

The CDR3 protein is CASSPGLLYEQYF. CDR3 DNA: TGTGCCAGCAGTCCGGGACTACTCTACGAGCAGTACTTC. The gene calls are TRBV12-3 or TRBV12-4 and TRBJ2-7, with TRBD2 identical over 7 bases. This CDR3 has 13 amino acids. With V trimmed by 5 bases and J by 3 bases, 4 bases remained unmatched.